This T cell receptor (beta chain) was retrieved from a study of a mutant IDH1 vaccine in newly diagnosed glioma (dated by TCRdb to the early 2020s). About the study as a whole: Vaccination began 4-6 weeks after radiotherapy alone, or alongside temozolomide cycles in the chemotherapy-containing groups. The roughly 35 treated patients were roughly 62% male and roughly 40% female, with a mean age of approximately 40 years. Prior to enrollment, standard therapy consisting of radiotherapy alone, temozolomide alone, or radiochemotherapy with temozolomide had been administered to patients, with the combination being received by most patients. Visit V12 was the week-35 safety follow-up and visit V13 was the week-47 end of study. Peripheral blood samples were drawn at six visits, namely V03 (baseline), V05, V07, V10, V12 and V13. Longitudinal TCRB deep sequencing was performed for about two dozen treated patients wherever samples were available for exploratory analyses. General findings and caveats noted by the study authors: Immune responses induced by the vaccine were seen in around 94% of patients across multiple MHC alleles. Pseudoprogression seemed to be unrelated to changes in the top peripheral T cell clonotypes found by TCRB sequencing. The authors noted that analyses of patient blood samples could not be reproduced because of sample limitations. PBMC samples for TCRB deep sequencing were selected based on availability.

The sample's time point label, decoded: week 35, safety follow-up. Every vaccine dose consisted of 300 ug of a 20-mer mutant IDH1 peptide in Montanide, administered subcutaneously together with topical imiquimod. Patients received eight vaccinations in weeks 1, 3, 5, 7, 11, 15, 19 and 23, corresponding to visits V03 through V10. Newly diagnosed WHO grade 3 or 4 IDH1-mutant astrocytomas showing loss of nuclear ATRX were present in the donors. The samples were drawn from NOA16, a multicentre, single-arm, open-label phase I trial in Germany that tested a mutant IDH1 peptide vaccine in humans for the first time. Genomic DNA for TCRB sequencing was extracted from EDTA blood using the DNeasy Blood and Tissue Kit. Library method: the immunoSEQ multiplex PCR assay. Rearranged TCR beta chain sequences were amplified with the hsTCRB Kit following the manufacturer's protocol. An Illumina MiSeq was used to sequence the TCRB libraries. In the source study's methods: The kit vendor's proprietary platform handled demultiplexing, trimming and gene mapping. TCRdb obtained this table from immuneACCESS and retained in-frame rearrangements with V and J assigned. These tables miss some clones; where compared with another copy, unresolved V genes account for less than half of the shortfall, and the remainder is unexplained. V, J and clone size are taken as reported in that table, and D and trimming were inferred from the DNA itself. The sample records tens of thousands of clones, about four fifths of which are singletons. Jointly, the top ten make up around 7.6% of the sample.

Per the germline V gene, SGHNT is the CDR1 and YENEEA is the CDR2. Its CDR3 holds 16 amino acids, cysteine through phenylalanine. Of all the DNA, just the CDR3 is kept, 48 bases in frame from base 1. V gives up 2 bases and J gives up 2 bases, and the segment between their germline ends measures 15 bases. For this clone: It has no known antigen specificity. No base qualities exist here, and no much larger clone lies one base off it.

This TCR came from a man aged 45 to 65 with glioma. Rearrangement joined TRBV11-3 to TRBJ1-1; no D segment can be confidently identified. The sample consisted of PBMCs, taken from a glioma patient whose treatment included an IDH1 peptide vaccine. The sequenced DNA is TGTGCCAGCAGCTTATCAGGACGGCTGAATAACACTGAAGCTTTCTTT. Its coded protein is CASSLSGRLNNTEAFF.